The rows below give T cell receptor beta chains drawn from one sample of a study of shared clonotypes between healthy human individuals. Libraries were prepared by immunoSEQ multiplex PCR; TCRdb keeps only in-frame clonotypes and omits some of them. The sample lists more than 2 million clones; approximately 96% were seen once. The sequenced sample consisted of naive CD4+ T cells sorted from blood. The origin of the receptors is a man younger than 30 in good health. Both conserved end residues are part of each CDR3. D genes are given only for firm matches. Clone size is stated in some rows and not others, as once, few, many or a class when expanded.

TGTGCCATCAGGGAAAGAGGGGTTGGTCCCCAGCATTTT | CAIRERGVGPQHF | TRBJ1-5 | 13 | - | TRBV10-3 | -
TGTGCCAGCAGCCCAGTTCCAGGGGTGTACGAGCAGTACTTC | CASSPVPGVYEQYF | TRBJ2-7 | 14 | - | TRBV7-2 | -
TGTGCCAGCAGCGTAGGAACAGACCGCTATGGCTACACCTTC | CASSVGTDRYGYTF | TRBJ1-2 | 14 | - | TRBV9 | -
TGCGCCAGCAGCCTGGACAGTAATAGCAATCAGCCCCAGCATTTT | CASSLDSNSNQPQHF | TRBJ1-5 | 15 | - | TRBV5-1 | -
TGCAGCGTTGAGTTGGCATCCTCTGGGGCCAACGTCCTGACTTTC | CSVELASSGANVLTF | TRBJ2-6 | 15 | - | TRBV29-1 | -
TGTGCCTGCCAGGGACAGATCAACACTGAAGCTTTCTTT | CACQGQINTEAFF | TRBJ1-1 | 13 | TRBD1 | TRBV30 | -
TGTGCCAGCAGCCCAACAGGGTTGAGAAGCACAGATACGCAGTATTTT | CASSPTGLRSTDTQYF | TRBJ2-3 | 16 | - | TRBV7-9 | -
TGCGCCAGCAGCTTGTATGGGGGGACCTACGAGCAGTACTTC | CASSLYGGTYEQYF | TRBJ2-7 | 14 | - | TRBV5-1 | -
TGTGCCAGTAGTATCGTTGGAGCCGGGGCAGATACGCAGTATTTT | CASSIVGAGADTQYF | TRBJ2-3 | 15 | - | TRBV19 | -
TGTGCCAGCACCGTTCAGGGGACGATTAACTATGGCTACACCTTC | CASTVQGTINYGYTF | TRBJ1-2 | 15 | - | TRBV7-3 | once
TGTGCCAGCAGCTTAGGGGGACTAGCGGCAGATACGCAGTATTTT | CASSLGGLAADTQYF | TRBJ2-3 | 15 | TRBD2 | TRBV7-9 | -
TGTGCCAGCAGCTTCTTAGGCAGCAATGAGCAGTTCTTC | CASSFLGSNEQFF | TRBJ2-1 | 13 | - | TRBV7-9 | -
TGTGCCTGGGGAGCTAGGGACACCGCTGGCTATGGCTACACCTTC | CAWGARDTAGYGYTF | TRBJ1-2 | 15 | - | TRBV30 | -
TGTGCCAGCAGTTACTCGAGAACGTACACCGGGGAGCTGTTTTTT | CASSYSRTYTGELFF | TRBJ2-2 | 15 | - | TRBV6-6 | -
TGTGCCACCAGCAGAGATCCCTCTGGAAACACCATATATTTT | CATSRDPSGNTIYF | TRBJ1-3 | 14 | - | TRBV15 | -
TGTGCCAGCAGCTTAGCGGACAGGGACACCGGGGAGCTGTTTTTT | CASSLADRDTGELFF | TRBJ2-2 | 15 | TRBD1 | TRBV5-6 | -
TGCGCCAGCAGTCCCAGGCAATCCTACAATGAGCAGTTCTTC | CASSPRQSYNEQFF | TRBJ2-1 | 14 | - | TRBV10-1 | -
TGTGCCAGCAGGGGATTCTCCCGGGACAGGGACTCCTACGAGCAGTACTTC | CASRGFSRDRDSYEQYF | TRBJ2-7 | 17 | TRBD1 | TRBV2 | -
TGTGCCAGCAGGGAGAGCCATAGCAATCAGCCCCAGCATTTT | CASRESHSNQPQHF | TRBJ1-5 | 14 | - | TRBV6-1 | -
TGTGCCAGCAGGATGCTGTTGGGGGGCGCATACGAGCAGTACTTC | CASRMLLGGAYEQYF | TRBJ2-7 | 15 | - | TRBV2 | -
TGTGCCAGCAGCTCCTTGATGATGACGCACTACGAGCAGTACTTC | CASSSLMMTHYEQYF | TRBJ2-7 | 15 | - | TRBV5-5 | -
TGTGCCAGCAGCACCCGGACAGGGGGCGTCGATCAGCCCCAGCATTTT | CASSTRTGGVDQPQHF | TRBJ1-5 | 16 | TRBD1 | TRBV7-8 | -
TGTGCCAGCAGAGGGGACAGGTACCAAGAGACCCAGTACTTC | CASRGDRYQETQYF | TRBJ2-5 | 14 | TRBD1 | TRBV2 | -
TGTGCCAGCAGCTTATCGCGGGGGGTTAAATATTCACCCCTCCACTTT | CASSLSRGVKYSPLHF | TRBJ1-6 | 16 | - | TRBV11-2 | -
TGTGCCAGCAGCCGAGGGACAGGGACCTACGAGCAGTACTTC | CASSRGTGTYEQYF | TRBJ2-7 | 14 | TRBD1 | TRBV11-2 | -
TGCGCCAGCAGCGGTAATTGGGGTCAGCCCCAGCATTTT | CASSGNWGQPQHF | TRBJ1-5 | 13 | - | TRBV10-2 | -
TGTGCCAGCAGTACGGACAGGCCGAGCAATCAGCCCCAGCATTTT | CASSTDRPSNQPQHF | TRBJ1-5 | 15 | TRBD1 | TRBV2 | few
TGCGCCAGCAGCCAGGTCTCGACGTGGGGTGAAAAACTGTTTTTT | CASSQVSTWGEKLFF | TRBJ1-4 | 15 | - | TRBV4-1 | once
TGCGCCAGCAGCCAAGAGGGTCTGGGCCAAAACATTCAGTACTTC | CASSQEGLGQNIQYF | TRBJ2-4 | 15 | - | TRBV4-3 | -
TGTGCAATCACCCCAAGCGGGGGTAGGAATGAGCAGTTCTTC | CAITPSGGRNEQFF | TRBJ2-1 | 14 | TRBD2 | TRBV10-3 | -
TGTGCCAGCAGCTTACCAGGGGTAGATACGCAGTATTTT | CASSLPGVDTQYF | TRBJ2-3 | 13 | - | TRBV5-6 | -
TGTGCCAGCAGCCCCTATACCGGGAGCCCGGGGGAGCTGTTTTTT | CASSPYTGSPGELFF | TRBJ2-2 | 15 | - | TRBV9 | once
TGTGCCAGCAGTTTTCTTTGGGACAGGAGGTACGAGCAGTACTTC | CASSFLWDRRYEQYF | TRBJ2-7 | 15 | TRBD1 | TRBV27 | -
TGTGCCAGCAGTGAAGTGGGAACAGGGGCTAACGAGCAGTACTTC | CASSEVGTGANEQYF | TRBJ2-7 | 15 | TRBD1 | TRBV6-1 | -
TGCGCCAGCAGCTTGGAATCGGAACAAGAGACCCAGTACTTC | CASSLESEQETQYF | TRBJ2-5 | 14 | - | TRBV5-1 | -
TGCGCCAGCAGCCCAACAGATATTCAAGAGACCCAGTACTTC | CASSPTDIQETQYF | TRBJ2-5 | 14 | - | TRBV5-1 | -
TGTGCCACCGCGATACGGGGCGAGACCCAGTACTTC | CATAIRGETQYF | TRBJ2-5 | 12 | - | TRBV10-3 | -
TGTGCCAGCAGTCTCCGGACTAGCGGGGGGCTCTCCACAGATACGCAGTATTTT | CASSLRTSGGLSTDTQYF | TRBJ2-3 | 18 | TRBD2 | TRBV28 | -
TGTGCCAGCGGGACGGGAGGCCTATCCTACAATGAGCAGTTCTTC | CASGTGGLSYNEQFF | TRBJ2-1 | 15 | TRBD2 | TRBV9 | -
TGTGCCATCAGGGGGCAGGGGAACTATGGCTACACCTTC | CAIRGQGNYGYTF | TRBJ1-2 | 13 | - | TRBV10-3 | -
TGTGCCATCAGGACAGTATCTAACTATGGCTACACCTTC | CAIRTVSNYGYTF | TRBJ1-2 | 13 | - | TRBV10-3 | few
TGTGCCAGCAGCTTAGACTCTCCGTGGCAGTACTTC | CASSLDSPWQYF | TRBJ2-7 | 12 | - | TRBV11-2 | once